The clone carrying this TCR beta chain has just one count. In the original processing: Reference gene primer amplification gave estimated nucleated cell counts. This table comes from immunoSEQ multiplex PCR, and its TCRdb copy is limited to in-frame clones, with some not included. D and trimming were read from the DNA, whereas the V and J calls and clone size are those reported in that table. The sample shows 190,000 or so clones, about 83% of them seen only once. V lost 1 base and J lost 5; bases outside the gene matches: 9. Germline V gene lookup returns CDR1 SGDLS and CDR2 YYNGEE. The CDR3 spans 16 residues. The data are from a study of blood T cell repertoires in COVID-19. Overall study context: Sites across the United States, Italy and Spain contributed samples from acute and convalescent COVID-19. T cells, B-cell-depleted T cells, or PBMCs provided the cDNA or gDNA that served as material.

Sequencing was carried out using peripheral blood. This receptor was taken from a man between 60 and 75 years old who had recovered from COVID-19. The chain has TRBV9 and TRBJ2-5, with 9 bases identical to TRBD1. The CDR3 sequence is CASSVKGGDRVETQYF. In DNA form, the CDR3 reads TGTGCCAGCAGCGTAAAGGGTGGGGACAGGGTGGAGACCCAGTACTTC. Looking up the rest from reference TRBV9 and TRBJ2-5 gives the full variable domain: DSGVTQTPKHLITATGQRVTLRCSPRSGDLSVYWYQQSLDQGLQFLIQYYNGEERAKGNILERFSAQQFPDLHSELNLSSLELGDSALYFCASSVKGGDRVETQYFGPGTRLLVL.